The source of this T cell receptor (beta chain) is a study of CD8+CD57+ T cells in acquired aplastic anemia. On the study more broadly: Across the sorted CD4+ and CD8+ cells, DNA amounts averaged 3.2 ug. Healthy donors had, on average, roughly 9.9 million reads for their CD4+ cells.

Study-wide findings and caveats: Researchers report that fewer than 30 CD8+ CDR3 sequences appeared in both patients and controls. Controls and patients did not differ significantly in CD8+ Simpson's diversity.

J was trimmed by 8 bases and V by 10 bases; bases with no gene match: 16. The germline CDR1 and CDR2 sequences are ENHRY and SYGVKD. This CDR3 is 14 amino acids long. This clonotype has just one count. Its antigen is unidentified. Genomic DNA was employed as the template in profiling TCR beta VDJ and CDR3. MiXCR, applied by TCRdb to the reads, yields one record per CDR3 protein. The sample carries tens of thousands of distinct CDR3 sequences, under 50% recorded once. This sequence originates from a human donor in good health, serving as a control. The chain uses TRBV10-3 and TRBJ1-1, with TRBD1 matching over 7 bases. Sequencing was performed on sorted CD4+, CD8+, or CD8+CD57+ T cells (not recorded which) from PBMCs. The CDR3 protein is CATRTVQGPTEAFF. The DNA for the CDR3 is TGTGCCACCCGTACGGTACAGGGGCCTACCGAAGCTTTCTTT.